This T cell receptor (beta chain) was recorded in a study of T cell responses to AZD1222 COVID-19 vaccine (dated by TCRdb to about 2021). As for the study more broadly: AZD1222 recipients given second doses at about 4 weeks or at about 12 weeks were pooled, since spike-specific TCR depth and breadth were not found to differ between the two schedules. Trial participants were enrolled by age into 18-55, 56-69 and 70-plus year subgroups, with approximately 150, 30 and 60 TCR-sequenced participants respectively. A total of 233 trial participants underwent TCR sequencing, of whom 207 had received two doses of AZD1222 and about 26 had received two doses of the MenACWY control vaccine. Here is what the overall study found, with its caveats: A significant rise in spike-specific TCR breadth and depth was observed after two AZD1222 doses relative to day 0 and relative to MenACWY recipients. The 56-69-year group was small, and its depth increase did not reach significance, likely because of low power. Participants were mostly white British and included more females than males, and it was suggested by the authors that clonal diversity may have been underestimated. No day 14 peak-response samples were available, so repertoires were characterized only after the peak T cell response. The whole spike protein was spanned by vaccine-associated CD4 TCRs, and dominant responses were seen in regions 160-218 and 743-854. Only six AZD1222 recipients were SARS-CoV-2 seropositive at baseline, limiting conclusions about previously exposed vaccinees. Reportedly, almost half of the unique spike-specific TCRs recognized epitopes lying outside the regions that are mutated in the B.1.351 and B.1.1.7 variants.

The CDR3 regions of human TCRbeta chains were subjected to immunosequencing. Turning to the authors' computational methods: Repertoire TCRs were matched against a reference library of SARS-CoV-2-specific TCRs generated with the MIRA antigen-specificity platform. Breadth was defined as the fraction of unique TCRs that were SARS-CoV-2-associated, and depth was defined as the fraction of total T cells that were SARS-CoV-2-associated. Using the MIRA data, each spike-specific TCR was mapped to the spike region that the TCR reacts to and placed in a CD4 or CD8 class. Log10-transformed breadth and depth values were compared by one-way ANOVA with Sidak's multiple comparisons tests. The table was pulled from immuneACCESS by TCRdb, which kept in-frame rearrangements only. Such tables lose some clones; where checked, under half of the loss comes from unresolved V genes, and the rest has no known cause. V, J and clone size are taken as reported in that table, and D and trimming were inferred from the DNA itself. Across this sample there are 130,000 or so clones, with 89% seen only once. The ten largest clones represent under 3.5% of the sample.

Note on this clone: It has no known antigen specificity. No much larger clone is present one base from it, and per-base qualities are unavailable.

In the paper's terms, the time point label means: baseline before first vaccination. The vaccinee samples were drawn from two UK trials, COV001 and COV002, one of which was a single-blind randomized controlled phase 2/3 trial testing AZD1222 (ChAdOx1 nCoV-19) in healthy adults. For TCRbeta chain sequencing, PBMC samples from trial participants were taken at day 0 and at day 28 after the second dose. For CDR1 and CDR2, the germline V gene (reference sequence) lists DFQATT and SNEGSKA. Counted from cysteine to phenylalanine, this CDR3 has 11 amino acids. CDR3 DNA is the only sequence kept; it has 33 bases, read in frame from the first base. The trim is 6 bases for V and 12 bases for J, with a gap of 16 bases between the germline ends.

Sequencing was performed on peripheral blood, taken on day 0 of AZD1222 vaccination. This TCR was sampled from an adult in good health. The chain joins TRBV20-1 to TRBJ2-3, with an unclear D gene assignment. The CDR3 reads CSADRGMDQYF. The DNA sequence is as follows: TGCAGTGCAGACCGAGGAATGGACCAGTATTTT.